The 9 T cell receptor beta chains listed next were all sequenced from one sample in a study of T cell responses to AZD1222 COVID-19 vaccine. TCRdb keeps only in-frame clones here, not all; method: immunoSEQ multiplex PCR. The sample shows fewer than 110,000 clones, 90% to 95% of them seen only once. The sequencing here drew on peripheral blood, taken on day 0 of AZD1222 vaccination. Receptors originate from an adult in good health.

The chain couples TRBV9 to TRBJ2-2, with D perhaps TRBD2 (6 bases). The V gene's germline CDR1 is SGDLS and CDR2 YYNGEE. The CDR3 length is 17 residues. V was shortened by 1 base and J by 0 bases, with 13 bases between the two germline ends. CDR3 loop: CASSVIGAGSNTGELFF. CDR3 nucleotide sequence: TGTGCCAGCAGCGTAATAGGAGCGGGTTCGAACACCGGGGAGCTGTTTTTT.

The chain uses TRBV2 and TRBJ1-1, with D possibly TRBD1 on 5 matching bases. Trimming took 2 bases from V and 2 from J, leaving 12 bases between them. This CDR3 comprises 15 residues. The germline V gene encodes CDR1 SNHLY and CDR2 FYNNEI. CDR3 residues: CASSEFRGINTEAFF. CDR3 DNA: TGTGCCAGCAGTGAATTTAGGGGTATCAACACTGAAGCTTTCTTT.

This rearrangement joins TRBV5-8 to TRBJ2-7; D not certain. Trimming pared 1 base from V and 4 bases from J, leaving 6 bases between. The CDR3 extends over 12 amino acids. Per the germline V gene, CDR1 is SGHTS and CDR2 is YDEGEE. The CDR3 nucleotides read TGTGCCAGCAGCTTGAGGGATTACGAGCAGTACTTC. This translates into CASSLRDYEQYF.

The chain recombines TRBV5-1 with TRBJ2-7; D is perhaps TRBD2 (5 bases). Looked up from germline, CDR1 is SGHRS and CDR2 is YFSETQ. The CDR3 extends over 14 amino acids. With 6 bases removed from V and 5 bases from J, the gap between germline ends came to 18 bases. The CDR3 is CASTRGGRLDEQYF. The CDR3 bases are TGCGCCAGCACTCGGGGTGGCCGATTAGACGAGCAGTACTTC.

The chain combines TRBV23-1 with TRBJ2-5, with D possibly being TRBD1 (8 bases). TRBV23-1 is filed as an ORF, its function uncertain. The V end was cut by 2 bases, the J end by 5 bases, with 39 bases between. The length of the CDR3 is 23 residues. The CDR3 DNA reads TGCGCCAGCAGTCAAGGACAGGGAGGGAGTACACCATCCGACGGGCCTTCCAGGGAGACCCAGTACTTC. This sequence encodes CASSQGQGGSTPSDGPSRETQYF.

This rearrangement joins TRBV11-2 to TRBJ1-2; maybe TRBD1 (6 bases). The CDR3 spans 12 residues. CDR1 and CDR2 (germline): SGHAT, FQNNGV. Trimming took 4 bases from V and 10 from J, leaving 13 bases between them. The CDR3 DNA sequence: TGTGCCAGCAGCTCAGAGGGACATTCCTACACCTTC. Translation: CASSSEGHSYTF.

This chain uses TRBV7-8 with TRBJ1-1, with 10 bases aligning to TRBD1. Germline loops: CDR1 SGHVS, CDR2 FQNEAQ. With 5 bases clipped from V and 3 bases from J, the junction kept 6 bases outside the gene matches. This CDR3 comprises 15 residues. CDR3: CASSLQTGGYTEAFF. In DNA, the CDR3 is TGTGCCAGCAGCCTCCAGACAGGGGGCTACACTGAAGCTTTCTTT. Full variable domain (outside the CDR3, taken from reference TRBV7-8 and TRBJ1-1): GAGVSQSPRYKVAKRGQDVALRCDPISGHVSLFWYQQALGQGPEFLTYFQNEAQLDKSGLPSDRFFAERPEGSVSTLKIQRTQQEDSAVYLCASSLQTGGYTEAFFGQGTRLTVV.

This clone was detected only once. V usage is TRBV27 and J usage is TRBJ2-7; no firm D call. Trimming removed 11 bases at V and 6 bases at J, with 17 bases between. CDR3 length: 12 residues. Germline V gene lookup returns CDR1 MNHEY and CDR2 SMNVEV (reference sequence). The CDR3 loop is CAPRKNGLEQYF. The CDR3 DNA follows: TGTGCCCCCAGAAAAAACGGGCTCGAGCAGTACTTC.

In this sample, this clone turned up once. V gene TRBV23-1 combines with J gene TRBJ1-2, with 9 bases aligning to TRBD1. TRBV23-1 is noted as an ORF with a role that remains uncertain. The CDR3 extends over 15 amino acids. Trimming at V came to 7 bases and at J to 8 bases, leaving 14 bases not matched to a gene. The CDR3 DNA reads as TGCGCCAGCAACCAGGAGGGGGGACAGGGATCAGGCTACACCTTC. It translates to CASNQEGGQGSGYTF.